This paragraph covers one T cell receptor beta chain sequence. Its antigen is still unknown. Base qualities are not recorded, but no much larger clone differs from it by a single base. Amplification of TCR beta CDR3 regions was carried out from RNA transcripts. A first-round RT-PCR of the TCR CDR3 used the HTBI primer set with the Qiagen OneStep RT-PCR kit. Libraries were constructed in a second round of multiplex PCR, after which size selection and purification were performed. The libraries were sequenced on an Illumina HiSeq2000 using paired-end 100 bp reads. The authors processed their data as follows. SOAPnuke was used to process the raw data, removing reads that contained adapters or uncalled bases, had a mean Phred below 15, or lacked an exact match to the constant primer or identifier. COPE v1.2.5 was used to merge high-quality paired reads, and clonotypes were defined as unique nucleotide sequences. MiTCR v1.1 was used to align clonotypes to the IMGT TRBV, TRBD and TRBJ reference segments. The analysis included only V-J combinations with a frequency above 0.0001, which together covered approximately 99% of the repertoires. The TCS score was defined as the ratio of F50 (clonal expansion) to E x V (chaos), calculated using BLOSUM62-based TCRdist between CDR3 peptides within each V-J. Welch's t-statistics and random forest reduced approximately 520 V-J features to roughly 13, which were used in a naive Bayes classifier (R e1071). The Morisita-Horn index was used to measure how similar the thyroid and blood repertoires were. The raw public data were reprocessed by TCRdb itself: fastp quality trimming at Q25, MiXCR clonotype calling, in-frame beta chains only. Here each entry gathers all rows of one CDR3 protein and keeps the most common genes and DNA. TCRdb, rather than the study authors, made the V and J calls. Counted in this sample were more than 550,000 distinct CDR3 sequences; 45% of them appeared once. The ten largest clones capture under 8.5% of the sample.

These data come from a study of T cells in Graves' hyperthyroidism and ophthalmopathy (dated by TCRdb to about 2019). Concerning the study at large: A discovery cohort of about 96 patients, approximately 44 with Graves' ophthalmopathy and under 60 with stable Graves' hyperthyroidism, was used to find distinguishing TCR V-J signatures. Whether ophthalmopathy could be predicted prospectively was tested in an independent validation cohort made up of roughly 20 hyperthyroidism patients plus 17 patients who later progressed to ophthalmopathy. The approximately 100 discovery patients were randomly divided into training and test sets at a 7:3 ratio. In addition, the study compared T-cell repertoires in thyroid tissue and in blood from roughly six Graves' hyperthyroidism patients. After sampling, hyperthyroidism patients received methimazole starting at 30 mg daily, and ophthalmopathy patients received high-dose intravenous methylprednisolone. The paper reports TCR Vbeta CDR3 sequencing of approximately 140 peripheral blood samples: approximately 43 ophthalmopathy, around 80 hyperthyroidism and approximately 17 progressor patients. General study outcomes and caveats: Blood samples also contained most of the expanded thyroid clonotypes (frequency above 0.001), which suggests that blood repertoires may reflect thyroid immune responses. A 13 V-J signature model separated ophthalmopathy from stable hyperthyroidism, with roughly 88% sensitivity and just under 84% specificity in cross-validation and 80%/75% in testing. During validation, the model predicted progression to ophthalmopathy a median of around six months ahead of onset, with 70.59% sensitivity and roughly 72% specificity. Sample size was not statistically predetermined, and investigators were not blinded to group allocation.

Any patient with an uncontrolled infection, another autoimmune disease, pregnancy or lactation was excluded. Clinical symptoms, serum thyroxine and TRAb, thyroid ultrasound, and orbital computed tomography formed the basis for the diagnoses. Trizol reagent was used to extract total RNA, and RNA quality was then checked on an Agilent 2100 Bioanalyzer. Reading the germline V gene gives CDR1 SGHRS and CDR2 YFSETQ. The CDR3 holds 12 amino acids from the cysteine to the phenylalanine. Left in the record is the CDR3 DNA by itself, 36 bases read in frame from the first base. V lost 4 bases and J lost 7 bases; the stretch between them is 11 bases long.

This sequence uses TRBV5-1 and TRBJ1-1; the D gene remains uncertain. Sequencing input: peripheral blood or thyroid tissue (not recorded which). The clonotype originates from an adult man with Graves' disease, either hyperthyroidism or ophthalmopathy (not recorded which). The nucleotide sequence is TGCGCCAGCAGCACCGCAACTAATGAAGCTTTCTTT. It specifies CASSTATNEAFF.